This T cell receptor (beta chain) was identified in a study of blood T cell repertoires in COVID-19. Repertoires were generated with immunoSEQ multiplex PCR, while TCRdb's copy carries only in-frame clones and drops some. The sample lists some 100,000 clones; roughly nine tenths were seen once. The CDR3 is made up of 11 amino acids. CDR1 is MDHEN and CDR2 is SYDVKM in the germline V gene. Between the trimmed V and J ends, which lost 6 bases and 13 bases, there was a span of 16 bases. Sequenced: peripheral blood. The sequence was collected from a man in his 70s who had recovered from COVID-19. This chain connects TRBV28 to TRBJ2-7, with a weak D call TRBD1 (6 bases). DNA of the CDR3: TGTGCCAGCAGCCTACAGGGACCCCGTTACTTC. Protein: CASSLQGPRYF.